This T cell receptor beta chain appears in the sequencing data of a study of identical twins. V was shortened by 0 bases and J by 7 bases, with 13 bases between the two germline ends. Germline V lookup: CDR1 SGDLS, CDR2 YYNGEE. The CDR3 runs to 15 residues. This clonotype was detected a few times. MiXCR, applied by TCRdb to the 5' RACE reads, yields one record per CDR3 protein. The data contain around 690,000 distinct CDR3 sequences, 20% to 25% of them singletons. The same data also contributed to another study, on T cells expressing NK-cell markers.

The TCR originated in a woman aged 18-35 years in good health. Sequenced input: PBMCs. The gene calls are TRBV9 and TRBJ2-2; D is unresolved. CDR3 in DNA: TGTGCCAGCAGCGTAGATAGATTGACGGTCGGGGAGCTGTTTTTT. This codes for CASSVDRLTVGELFF.